The 26 T cell receptor beta chains below come from one sample, sequenced in a study of cytomegalovirus exposure and HLA in healthy donors. This PCR relied on a set of 60 Vbeta primers and 13 Jbeta primers. Here immunoSEQ multiplex PCR was the method, and the copy in TCRdb shows in-frame clones only, minus some. Of about 270,000 clones in the sample, about nine tenths were seen once. The sequencing input was PBMCs. These TCRs come from a middle-aged man in good health and CMV-seropositive.

V gene TRBV5-1 combines with J gene TRBJ2-5; 8 bases match TRBD2. The V segment lost 0 bases and the J segment 4 bases; nucleotides outside the gene matches: 8. Germline loops: CDR1 SGHRS, CDR2 YFSETQ. The CDR3 covers 16 residues. This CDR3 reads CASSLAGGFGGETQYF. CDR3 bases: TGCGCCAGCAGCTTGGCGGGAGGGTTCGGCGGAGAGACCCAGTACTTC.

The V gene is TRBV9, the J gene TRBJ2-5; D gene ambiguous. Per the germline V gene, CDR1 is SGDLS and CDR2 is YYNGEE. V was trimmed by 4 bases and J by 5 bases, leaving 15 bases between them. The CDR3 sequence is 14 residues long. CDR3 sequence (DNA): TGTGCCAGCAGCTCACGGAACTCCAGGGAGACCCAGTACTTC. Encoded protein: CASSSRNSRETQYF.

This clone appeared a single time. The chain carries TRBV5-1 and TRBJ2-7; weak D call: TRBD1 (5 bases). Germline V gives CDR1 SGHRS, CDR2 YFSETQ. The CDR3 extends over 14 amino acids. Trimming removed 0 bases at V and 1 base at J, with 8 bases between. CDR3 nucleotides: TGCGCCAGCAGCTTGGGACAGATATCCTACGAGCAGTACTTC. Protein product: CASSLGQISYEQYF.

The rearrangement uses TRBV11-2 and TRBJ2-6; D may be TRBD1 (5 bases). Per germline, CDR1 SGHAT and CDR2 FQNNGV. The CDR3 runs 14 residues. V lost 8 bases and J lost 2, with 10 bases in between. This chain's CDR3 is CASLQGTGANVLTF. CDR3 DNA sequence: TGTGCCAGCTTGCAGGGTACTGGGGCCAACGTCCTGACTTTC. The entire variable domain, with the rest obtained from reference TRBV11-2 and TRBJ2-6, is as follows: EAGVAQSPRYKIIEKRQSVAFWCNPISGHATLYWYQQILGQGPKLLIQFQNNGVVDDSQLPKDRFSAERLKGVDSTLKIQPAKLEDSAVYLCASLQGTGANVLTFGAGSRLTVL.

The gene calls are TRBV5-1 and TRBJ1-1; 9 nucleotides match TRBD1. With 0 bases clipped from V and 6 bases from J, the junction kept 3 bases outside the gene matches. Germline V gene data show CDR1 as SGHRS and CDR2 as YFSETQ. CDR3 size: 14 residues. Here the CDR3 DNA reads TGCGCCAGCAGCTTGGAGGGACAGGGCGCTGAAGCTTTCTTT. Its protein is CASSLEGQGAEAFF.

The rearrangement joins TRBV19 to TRBJ1-5; 11 nucleotides match TRBD1. Germline CDR1 reads LNHDA; CDR2 reads SQIVND (reference sequence). J gave up 9 bases and V 3 bases, and 19 bases lay outside the gene matches. This CDR3 region has 19 residues. CDR3 amino acids: CASSIALWDRGLVYAPQHF. For the CDR3, the DNA is TGTGCCAGTAGTATCGCCCTTTGGGACAGGGGGTTGGTGTATGCGCCCCAGCATTTT.

The chain links TRBV5-1 to TRBJ2-6; 7 positions match TRBD1. The CDR3 sequence is 17 residues long. The trim removed 4 bases at V and 0 bases at J, leaving 7 bases unmatched. CDR1 is SGHRS and CDR2 is YFSETQ in the germline V gene. The CDR3 region has the DNA TGCGCCAGCAGCCTGGACAGGCATAACTCTGGGGCCAACGTCCTGACTTTC. Encoded protein: CASSLDRHNSGANVLTF.

This clone came up a few times. The chain couples TRBV19 to TRBJ1-2; perhaps TRBD1 as D (6 bases). CDR1 is LNHDA and CDR2 is SQIVND in the germline V gene (reference sequence). V was cut by 0 bases and J by 4 bases, with 12 bases left in between. The CDR3 is 15 residues long. The CDR3 DNA reads TGTGCCAGTAGTATAGATCTCCAGGGGCGCTATGGCTACACCTTC. Protein: CASSIDLQGRYGYTF.

The gene calls are TRBV5-4 and TRBJ2-7; D remains unclear. The germline CDR1 and CDR2 sequences are SGHNT and YYREEE (reference sequence). Trimming removed 2 bases at V and 5 bases at J, with 8 bases between. CDR3 length: 12 residues. The CDR3 nucleotides read TGTGCCAGCAGCTTATCCGGTAACGAGCAGTACTTC. It translates to CASSLSGNEQYF.

To note about this clone: The junction and the germline gene differ at one end; a read error may be behind it. The chain joins TRBV7-7 to TRBJ2-5; TRBD1 agrees at 11 bases. The J call may be mistaken, given a closer DNA end match to TRBJ2-7. Per germline, CDR1 SSHAT and CDR2 FNYEAQ (reference sequence). CDR3 length: 14 amino acids. CDR3 nucleotides: TGTGCTAGCAGCCCATCCGGGACAGGGGGCGAGCAGTACTTC. Translating gives CASSPSGTGGEQYF.

This clone has just a few counts. The chain is built from TRBV5-4 and TRBJ2-1; D call uncertain. Trimming stripped 4 bases from V and 0 bases from J, with 11 bases between. CDR1 SGHNT and CDR2 YYREEE come from the germline V gene (reference sequence). The CDR3 contains 15 residues. As DNA, the CDR3 is TGTGCCAGCAGCCCAATCTGGAGCTCCTACAATGAGCAGTTCTTC. It is translated as CASSPIWSSYNEQFF.

The rearrangement links TRBV6-1 to TRBJ2-7, with D perhaps matching TRBD1 (5 bases). Looked up from germline, CDR1 is MNHNS and CDR2 is SASEGT. V was clipped by 1 base and J by 2 bases, with 12 bases between them. CDR3 size: 15 residues. The CDR3 sequence is CASSEGPGPAYEQYF. CDR3 bases: TGTGCCAGCAGTGAAGGACCAGGGCCGGCCTACGAGCAGTACTTC.

This CDR3 is CASSFLASGTLNEQFF. CDR3 sequence (DNA): TGTGCCAGCAGCTTTTTGGCTAGCGGGACCCTCAATGAGCAGTTCTTC. V is TRBV7-8 and J is TRBJ2-1, with 9 bases fitting TRBD2. Germline values: CDR1 SGHVS, CDR2 FQNEAQ. This CDR3 has 16 residues. V lost 3 bases to trimming and J lost 6 bases; unmatched junction nucleotides: 9.

This chain uses TRBV7-9 with TRBJ2-7; D gene unclear. CDR1 and CDR2 (germline): SEHNR, FQNEAQ (reference sequence). The CDR3 contains 11 residues. V gave up 3 bases and J gave up 7 bases, with 7 bases separating them. The CDR3 coding sequence is TGTGCCAGCAGCTTGTTGACAGAGCAGTACTTC. As protein: CASSLLTEQYF.

Only a few counts were recorded for this clone. The genes are TRBV6-1 and TRBJ1-1; D call uncertain. The V end was cut by 4 bases, the J end by 1 base, with 10 bases between. CDR1 and CDR2 from the germline V gene are MNHNS and SASEGT. CDR3 size: 14 residues. The CDR3 is CASSAVRGNTEAFF. The CDR3 DNA sequence: TGTGCCAGCAGTGCCGTACGCGGGAACACTGAAGCTTTCTTT.

This sequence joins TRBV27 and TRBJ2-2; 13 bases fit TRBD2. The length of the CDR3 is 18 residues. V lost 2 bases and J lost 5; bases outside the gene matches: 8. Germline lookup yields CDR1 MNHEY and CDR2 SMNVEV (reference sequence). The CDR3 DNA sequence: TGTGCCAGCAGTTTACCGGGACTAGCGGGATCTGGGACCGGGGAGCTGTTTTTT. As protein: CASSLPGLAGSGTGELFF.

The chain carries TRBV2 and TRBJ2-1, with 11 bases lining up with TRBD2. Looked up from germline, CDR1 is SNHLY and CDR2 is FYNNEI. The J segment lost 13 bases and the V segment lost 7 bases, leaving 12 bases of the junction unmatched. This CDR3 comprises 14 residues. The CDR3 loop reads CASTGPSGRLVQFF. The DNA of the CDR3 is TGTGCCAGCACGGGGCCTAGCGGGAGGCTCGTCCAGTTCTTC.

This clone has a single count. The chain recombines TRBV6-6 with TRBJ1-1, with D perhaps TRBD1 (5 bases). Germline V gene lookup returns CDR1 MNHNY and CDR2 SVGAGI (reference sequence). The CDR3 runs 15 residues. V dropped 0 bases and J dropped 4 bases, with 12 bases sitting between them. CDR3 sequence: CASSYSGGDGTEAFF. For the CDR3, the DNA is TGTGCCAGCAGTTACTCCGGGGGAGACGGCACTGAAGCTTTCTTT.

The chain employs TRBV28 and TRBJ2-1, with 7 bases fitting TRBD2. Trimming removed 6 bases from V and 8 bases from J; junction bases left unmatched: 16. Per the germline V gene, CDR1 is MDHEN and CDR2 is SYDVKM. The CDR3 runs to 16 residues. Here the CDR3 DNA reads TGTGCCAGCAGGGCAGTCCGGGACTATCTTTACCATGAGCAGTTCTTC. Its translation: CASRAVRDYLYHEQFF.

V gene TRBV5-8 combines with J gene TRBJ1-5, with D unclear. V dropped 2 bases and J dropped 0 bases, with 12 bases sitting between them. Germline loops: CDR1 SGHTS, CDR2 YDEGEE. CDR3 size: 16 residues. CDR3 sequence reads: CASSFYRSYSNQPQHF. CDR3 DNA: TGTGCCAGCAGCTTTTACAGAAGTTATAGCAATCAGCCCCAGCATTTT.

The J gene is TRBJ2-2, the V gene TRBV5-4; 13 nucleotides align to TRBD2. Trimming at V came to 4 bases and at J to 5 bases, leaving 8 bases not matched to a gene. In germline, CDR1 is SGHNT, CDR2 YYREEE (reference sequence). The length of the CDR3 is 17 residues. Here the CDR3 DNA reads TGTGCCAGCAGCCGCGGACTAGCGGGAGAGGAAACCGGGGAGCTGTTTTTT. The encoded protein is CASSRGLAGEETGELFF.

This clone has a handful of counts. The genes are TRBV28 and TRBJ2-1, with 7 bases aligning to TRBD2. Losses at the gene ends were 1 base for V and 5 bases for J; bases not matched to a gene: 5. Per germline, CDR1 MDHEN and CDR2 SYDVKM. The CDR3 is made up of 15 amino acids. The DNA of the CDR3 is TGTGCCAGCAGTTTATCGGGACTACACCACAATGAGCAGTTCTTC. It encodes CASSLSGLHHNEQFF.

The V and J genes are TRBV4-3 and TRBJ1-4; D is possibly TRBD1 (5 bases). Germline CDR1 LGHNA, CDR2 YSLEER. Between the trimmed V and J ends, which lost 3 bases and 4 bases, there was a span of 18 bases. The CDR3 is 17 amino acids. DNA for the CDR3: TGCGCCAGCAGCCAGTTCCCTGGGGCCTCTAATAATGAAAAACTGTTTTTT. This sequence encodes CASSQFPGASNNEKLFF.

This clone was recorded a few times. V and J are TRBV2 and TRBJ1-4; unclear D gene. Germline V gene sequence: CDR1 SNHLY, CDR2 FYNNEI. The V end was cut by 8 bases, the J end by 2 bases, with 15 bases between. This CDR3 is built from 15 residues. CDR3 protein: CASGTPGRTNEKLFF. CDR3 nucleotide sequence: TGTGCCAGCGGAACGCCGGGGAGGACTAATGAAAAACTGTTTTTT.

V gene TRBV7-9 combines with J gene TRBJ1-5, with 9 bases that match TRBD1. Germline assignment: CDR1 SEHNR and CDR2 FQNEAQ (reference sequence). The ends lost 5 bases at V and 0 bases at J; junction bases unmatched: 11. This CDR3 spans 18 amino acids. CDR3 amino acids: CASSDSGTGPYSNQPQHF. The CDR3 DNA is TGTGCCAGCAGCGACTCCGGGACAGGGCCTTATAGCAATCAGCCCCAGCATTTT.

The rearrangement joins TRBV30 to TRBJ2-1; 10 bases fit TRBD1. The CDR3 totals 15 residues. Germline CDR1 GTSNPN, CDR2 SVGIG (reference sequence). Losses at the gene ends were 3 bases for V and 8 bases for J; bases not matched to a gene: 10. CDR3 coding DNA: TGTGCCTGGAGCGGAGACAGGGGGCCACAATATGAGCAGTTCTTC. Its protein product is CAWSGDRGPQYEQFF.